This T cell receptor beta chain was profiled in a study of blood T cell repertoires in COVID-19 (dated by TCRdb to the early 2020s). Looking at the study overall: Samples covering the acute and convalescent phases of COVID-19 were provided by collaborators in the United States, Italy and Spain. The prospective study material was composed of cDNA or gDNA derived from T cells, B-cell-depleted T cells, or PBMCs. Deeply sampled blood TCRbeta repertoires from subjects exposed to, actively infected with, or recovered from COVID-19 were included in the dataset. The repertoires were released in a freely available public database meant as a resource for research on the immune response to SARS-CoV-2. The samples were drawn from the first 160 participants of the ongoing ImmuneRACE study and from 1,254 subjects provided by 6 global collaborators. A de-identified subject ID, COVID-19 status, age in years and sex were almost always included in the sample metadata. HLA class I and class II types, where available, came from metadata supplied by the sample provider rather than from assay-based typing.

Concerning this clone: The clone's antigen remains unknown. The input lacks base qualities; no much larger clone sits a single base away.

V and J lose 3 bases and 6 bases, and a span of 11 bases separates them. Its CDR3 holds 13 amino acids, cysteine through phenylalanine. Solely the CDR3 DNA is kept, with 39 bases framed from the first base. The germline V gene gives CDR1 as KGHSH and CDR2 as LQKENI. General conclusions and limits of the study: How much clinical and demographic metadata was included differed by source and by participant, and the metadata was provided uncurated.

TCRbeta CDR3 regions were amplified from genomic DNA using the immunoSEQ Assay, a bias-controlled multiplex PCR. The study's processing was this. The number of nucleated cells in each sample was estimated from the amplification of reference gene primers within the assay. To quantify the absolute abundance of each unique TCRbeta CDR3 rearrangement, sequence reads were collapsed and filtered. Productive Simpson clonality was computed per sample as the square root of Simpson's diversity index over productive rearrangements. TCRdb took over this immuneACCESS table, retaining in-frame rearrangements with V and J assigned. Such tables are incomplete; in checked studies, under half of the missing clones stem from an unresolved V gene, and the remainder is unexplained. The DNA was the basis for D and trimming; V, J and clone size are from that table. This sample holds 190,000 or so clones; about 86% were observed only once. The biggest ten clones account for roughly 0.9% of the sample.

A second Seattle source provided samples from volunteer blood donors who had recovered from COVID-19. Whole blood was collected in K2EDTA tubes by collaborating institutions according to the institutions' own protocols. Collaborator samples were shipped for TCRbeta analysis as frozen whole blood, isolated PBMCs, or DNA extracted from either sample type. The sequenced sample was peripheral blood. This chain is built from TRBV18 and TRBJ1-1, with a tentative D gene TRBD1 over 5 matching bases. This TCR derives from a woman aged 18-29 years who had recovered from COVID-19. The DNA sequence is as follows: TGTGCCAGCTCACCCAACAGGAGCCCTGAAGCTTTCTTT. It specifies CASSPNRSPEAFF.